This is a list of T cell receptor beta chains from one sample in a study of OX40 agonist ivuxolimab in advanced cancers. The table came from immunoSEQ multiplex PCR; TCRdb's copy has only in-frame clones and leaves some out. The profile shows approximately 13,000 clones, about 78% of them singletons. The specimen was CD4+ or CD8+ T cells sorted from blood, collected in a trial of the OX40 agonist ivuxolimab. The receptors were gathered from an adult with an advanced solid tumor such as melanoma, head and neck, liver or kidney cancer. Each CDR3 is given with its conserved first and last residue. A D gene is named only where the DNA matches it firmly. Size tells how often a clone was seen (once, few, many) or the class of an expanded clone, and some rows leave it out.

j_call: TRBJ2-7; clone_size: NA; d_call: TRBD2; v_call: TRBV2; cdr3_nt: TGTGCCAGCAGTCGCCAGGGACTAGCGGGAGATTGGTCGCCCTACGAGCAGTACTTC; cdr3_aa: CASSRQGLAGDWSPYEQYF
j_call: TRBJ2-3; clone_size: NA; d_call: NA; v_call: TRBV19; cdr3_nt: TGTGCCAGTAACATGGGGGGAGGAGAAGATACGCAGTATTTT; cdr3_aa: CASNMGGGEDTQYF
j_call: TRBJ2-7; clone_size: NA; d_call: NA; v_call: TRBV27; cdr3_nt: TGTGCCAGCAGTTTTTCCGGGAGCTACGAGCAGTACTTC; cdr3_aa: CASSFSGSYEQYF
j_call: TRBJ2-7; clone_size: few; d_call: NA; v_call: TRBV7-6; cdr3_nt: TGTGCCAGCAGTCCTCGTTCCGGGGGCTCCTACGAGCAGTACTTC; cdr3_aa: CASSPRSGGSYEQYF
j_call: TRBJ2-3; clone_size: NA; d_call: TRBD1; v_call: TRBV15; cdr3_nt: TGTGCCACCAGCAGAGGGACCGGGACAGACACAGATACGCAGTATTTT; cdr3_aa: CATSRGTGTDTDTQYF
j_call: TRBJ2-3; clone_size: NA; d_call: NA; v_call: TRBV27; cdr3_nt: TGTGCCAGCAAAGGCCGGCAGGGAAGCACAGATACGCAGTATTTT; cdr3_aa: CASKGRQGSTDTQYF
j_call: TRBJ2-1; clone_size: NA; d_call: NA; v_call: TRBV4-1; cdr3_nt: TGCGCCAGCAGCCAAGAGCCTAACTACAATGAGCAGTTCTTC; cdr3_aa: CASSQEPNYNEQFF
j_call: TRBJ2-7; clone_size: NA; d_call: TRBD2; v_call: TRBV5-6; cdr3_nt: TGTGCCAGCAGCTTGGCCTCCGGGACTAGGAGTGGCGAGCAGTACTTC; cdr3_aa: CASSLASGTRSGEQYF
j_call: TRBJ2-1; clone_size: NA; d_call: NA; v_call: TRBV28; cdr3_nt: TGTGCCAGCAGTTTAGTGGAGAACAATGAGCAGTTCTTC; cdr3_aa: CASSLVENNEQFF
j_call: TRBJ2-7; clone_size: NA; d_call: TRBD2; v_call: TRBV5-4; cdr3_nt: TGTGCCAGCAGCTTGACTAGCGGGAGCTACGAGCAGTACTTC; cdr3_aa: CASSLTSGSYEQYF
j_call: TRBJ2-2; clone_size: NA; d_call: NA; v_call: TRBV12-2; cdr3_nt: TGTGCAAGTCGCTTAAAGTCTTGGCTAGCGGGAAATACCGGGGAGCTGTTTTTT; cdr3_aa: CASRLKSWLAGNTGELFF
j_call: TRBJ2-7; clone_size: NA; d_call: TRBD2; v_call: TRBV14; cdr3_nt: TGTGCCAGCAGCCTCCGGACTAGCGGGAGAACTTTTATGTACGAGCAGTACTTC; cdr3_aa: CASSLRTSGRTFMYEQYF
j_call: TRBJ1-3; clone_size: NA; d_call: NA; v_call: TRBV30; cdr3_nt: TGTGCCTGGAAAAGGGCTGGAAACACCATATATTTT; cdr3_aa: CAWKRAGNTIYF
j_call: TRBJ2-7; clone_size: NA; d_call: NA; v_call: TRBV27; cdr3_nt: TGTGCCAGCAGTTTAGTTTGGGGGACTGGATACTACGAGCAGTACTTC; cdr3_aa: CASSLVWGTGYYEQYF
j_call: TRBJ1-1; clone_size: once; d_call: NA; v_call: TRBV7-9; cdr3_nt: TGTGCCAGCAGCACCTCTTATGGGAACACTGAAGCTTTCTTT; cdr3_aa: CASSTSYGNTEAFF
j_call: TRBJ1-1; clone_size: few; d_call: TRBD1; v_call: TRBV6-5; cdr3_nt: TGTGCCAGCAGTTTGGACAGGGGCGCTGAAGCTTTCTTT; cdr3_aa: CASSLDRGAEAFF
j_call: TRBJ2-1; clone_size: NA; d_call: TRBD2; v_call: TRBV7-9; cdr3_nt: TGTGCCAGCAGCGTACTAGCGGGAGTTGTAGATGAGCAGTTCTTC; cdr3_aa: CASSVLAGVVDEQFF
j_call: TRBJ1-2; clone_size: NA; d_call: TRBD1; v_call: TRBV6-5; cdr3_nt: TGTGCCAGCAGTCCCGGGACAGCCGACAACTATGGCTACACCTTC; cdr3_aa: CASSPGTADNYGYTF
j_call: TRBJ2-7; clone_size: medium-sized; d_call: NA; v_call: TRBV7-9; cdr3_nt: TGTGCCAGCAGCTCGGCGAGGTCTGGCGAGCAGTACTTC; cdr3_aa: CASSSARSGEQYF
j_call: TRBJ1-5; clone_size: NA; d_call: NA; v_call: TRBV19; cdr3_nt: TGTGCCACCCGCCAGGAGAGCCCCAGCAATCAGCCCCAGCATTTT; cdr3_aa: CATRQESPSNQPQHF
j_call: TRBJ1-2; clone_size: NA; d_call: NA; v_call: TRBV7-9; cdr3_nt: TGTGCCAGCAGCTTAGGTATGGGGGAGGATGGCTACACCTTC; cdr3_aa: CASSLGMGEDGYTF
j_call: TRBJ2-7; clone_size: NA; d_call: NA; v_call: TRBV7-9; cdr3_nt: TGTGCCAGCAGCTTCGGGCAGACCCCCTACGAGCAGTACTTC; cdr3_aa: CASSFGQTPYEQYF
j_call: TRBJ2-2; clone_size: NA; d_call: TRBD2; v_call: TRBV7-6; cdr3_nt: TGTGCCAGCAGCTCTCCGCGGGAGGGCGGCACCGGGGAGCTGTTTTTT; cdr3_aa: CASSSPREGGTGELFF
j_call: TRBJ2-7; clone_size: NA; d_call: NA; v_call: TRBV6-5; cdr3_nt: TGTGCCAGCAGTCTATCCCGGGGGCAGGGCTACGAGCAGTACTTC; cdr3_aa: CASSLSRGQGYEQYF
j_call: TRBJ2-1; clone_size: NA; d_call: TRBD2; v_call: TRBV6-4; cdr3_nt: TGTGCCAGCAGTAGACTAGCGGGAGGGAGCAATGAGCAGTTCTTC; cdr3_aa: CASSRLAGGSNEQFF
j_call: TRBJ2-7; clone_size: NA; d_call: NA; v_call: TRBV30; cdr3_nt: TGTGCCTGGAGTGTGGGGGCCTACGAGCAGTACTTC; cdr3_aa: CAWSVGAYEQYF
j_call: TRBJ2-2; clone_size: NA; d_call: NA; v_call: TRBV30; cdr3_nt: TGTGCCTGGAGTCGTGTCCCCGGGGAGCTGTTTTTT; cdr3_aa: CAWSRVPGELFF
j_call: TRBJ1-4; clone_size: few; d_call: TRBD1; v_call: TRBV7-8; cdr3_nt: TGTGCCAGCAGCCCCTGGACAGGGGATGAAAAACTGTTTTTT; cdr3_aa: CASSPWTGDEKLFF
j_call: TRBJ1-4; clone_size: NA; d_call: NA; v_call: TRBV27; cdr3_nt: TGTGCCAGCAGTCGTGGGGACCCAGTTGCAACTAATGAAAAACTGTTTTTT; cdr3_aa: CASSRGDPVATNEKLFF
j_call: TRBJ2-7; clone_size: few; d_call: NA; v_call: TRBV5-4; cdr3_nt: TGTGCCAGCAGCTTGGAAGGGGGGGGCGAGTACGAGCAGTACTTC; cdr3_aa: CASSLEGGGEYEQYF
j_call: TRBJ2-4; clone_size: NA; d_call: NA; v_call: TRBV7-9; cdr3_nt: TGTGCCAGCAGCCTTCCCGAGAGACTAGGCCAAAAAAACATTCAGTACTTC; cdr3_aa: CASSLPERLGQKNIQYF
j_call: TRBJ2-3; clone_size: once; d_call: NA; v_call: TRBV19; cdr3_nt: TGTGCCAGTAGAGGGCTGCGCGGTTGGTCAGATACGCAGTATTTT; cdr3_aa: CASRGLRGWSDTQYF
j_call: TRBJ1-2; clone_size: few; d_call: NA; v_call: TRBV6-5; cdr3_nt: TGTGCCAGCAGTTATTGGGCAGAAACTAACTATGGCTACACCTTC; cdr3_aa: CASSYWAETNYGYTF
j_call: TRBJ2-3; clone_size: once; d_call: TRBD2; v_call: TRBV11-2; cdr3_nt: TGTGCCAGCAGCCCCTCCTGGCGGGAGGACACAGATACGCAGTATTTT; cdr3_aa: CASSPSWREDTDTQYF
j_call: TRBJ1-1; clone_size: once; d_call: NA; v_call: TRBV28; cdr3_nt: TGTGCCAGCAGTCTGACAGTTGAAGCTTTCTTT; cdr3_aa: CASSLTVEAFF
j_call: TRBJ2-7; clone_size: few; d_call: NA; v_call: TRBV5-4; cdr3_nt: TGTGCTACAGCGGAAGAGATAACCTACGAGCAGTACTTC; cdr3_aa: CATAEEITYEQYF
j_call: TRBJ2-7; clone_size: few; d_call: NA; v_call: TRBV7-9; cdr3_nt: TGTGCCAGCAGCTCTACATACGAGCAGTACTTC; cdr3_aa: CASSSTYEQYF
j_call: TRBJ2-3; clone_size: large; d_call: NA; v_call: TRBV4-2; cdr3_nt: TGTGCCAGCAGCCAAGATGATTTTGGGGACACCGTAGATACGCAGTATTTT; cdr3_aa: CASSQDDFGDTVDTQYF
j_call: TRBJ2-3; clone_size: NA; d_call: TRBD1; v_call: TRBV11-3; cdr3_nt: TGTGCCAGCAGCCCCCGGACAGGGGCCTCGACAGATACGCAGTATTTT; cdr3_aa: CASSPRTGASTDTQYF
j_call: TRBJ2-3; clone_size: NA; d_call: NA; v_call: TRBV5-1; cdr3_nt: TGCGCCAGCAGCTTCGTCCCGGGCGGGACAGATACGCAGTATTTT; cdr3_aa: CASSFVPGGTDTQYF
j_call: TRBJ2-1; clone_size: NA; d_call: TRBD2; v_call: TRBV29-1; cdr3_nt: TGCAGCGGGGGGACTAGCGAATACAATGAGCAGTTCTTC; cdr3_aa: CSGGTSEYNEQFF
j_call: TRBJ2-3; clone_size: few; d_call: TRBD2; v_call: TRBV6-1; cdr3_nt: TGTGCCAGCAGTGAAGCACTAGCGGGAGCAGATACGCAGTATTTT; cdr3_aa: CASSEALAGADTQYF
j_call: TRBJ1-2; clone_size: many; d_call: NA; v_call: TRBV27; cdr3_nt: TGTGCCAGCAGTTCCCACGGCAAGGGGATCTACACCTTC; cdr3_aa: CASSSHGKGIYTF
j_call: TRBJ2-7; clone_size: NA; d_call: NA; v_call: TRBV29-1; cdr3_nt: TGCAGCGTTGAAGAACGGGGTGAGGGCGAGCAGTACTTC; cdr3_aa: CSVEERGEGEQYF
j_call: TRBJ2-7; clone_size: NA; d_call: NA; v_call: TRBV7-9; cdr3_nt: TGTGCCAGCAGCTTTGAAGCTTACTACGAGCAGTACTTC; cdr3_aa: CASSFEAYYEQYF
j_call: TRBJ2-5; clone_size: medium-sized; d_call: NA; v_call: TRBV28; cdr3_nt: TGTGCCAGCACCTTGCGGCAGAGCCAAGAGACCCAGTACTTC; cdr3_aa: CASTLRQSQETQYF
j_call: TRBJ2-1; clone_size: NA; d_call: TRBD2; v_call: TRBV29-1; cdr3_nt: TGCAGCGGATGGCCTAGCGGGAGGATACACAATGAGCAGTTCTTC; cdr3_aa: CSGWPSGRIHNEQFF